These T cell receptor beta chains were read from a single sample in a study of cytomegalovirus exposure and HLA in healthy donors. The assay was immunoSEQ multiplex PCR, and TCRdb's table has in-frame clones only and misses some. The sample contains about 130,000 clones, less than 80% of which appear only once. The specimen was PBMCs. The receptors stem from a man aged 45-65 years in good health and CMV-seropositive. The CDR3 runs from the conserved cysteine through the conserved F or W.

v_call cdr3_aa
TRBV6-5 CASSYVPQGNTGELFF
TRBV7-2 CASSLGQGQGQTQYF
TRBV7-2 CASSLGRTSGQETQYF
TRBV5-1 CASSFLEGANYGYTF
TRBV2 CASSEEGQGFTGELFF
TRBV6-5 CASSSQGETGYGYTF
TRBV2 CASSGQGSNQPQHF
TRBV18 CASSPLSGTEAFF
TRBV28 CASSSLGGTDTQYF
TRBV18 CASSPLGAGSVGNTEAFF
TRBV7-8 CASSPWTAHSGANVLTF
TRBV10-1 CATPDRVNTGELFF
TRBV4-1 CASSQVNRGVANEKLFF
TRBV18 CASSPGTNTEAFF
TRBV14 CASSRTTNTEAFF
TRBV7-9 CARSGHSGSTAQHF
TRBV5-4 CASSLLGTVPTGELFF
TRBV10-2 CASSAVAGYSSYNEQFF
TRBV6-1 CASRDSSIGYTF
TRBV11-3 CASSPGLPISTDTQYF
TRBV2 CASSQLATTDTQYF
TRBV5-5 CASRVGEGEQYF
TRBV5-4 CASSLVGQGAVQFF
TRBV9 CASSPRGRDTGELFF